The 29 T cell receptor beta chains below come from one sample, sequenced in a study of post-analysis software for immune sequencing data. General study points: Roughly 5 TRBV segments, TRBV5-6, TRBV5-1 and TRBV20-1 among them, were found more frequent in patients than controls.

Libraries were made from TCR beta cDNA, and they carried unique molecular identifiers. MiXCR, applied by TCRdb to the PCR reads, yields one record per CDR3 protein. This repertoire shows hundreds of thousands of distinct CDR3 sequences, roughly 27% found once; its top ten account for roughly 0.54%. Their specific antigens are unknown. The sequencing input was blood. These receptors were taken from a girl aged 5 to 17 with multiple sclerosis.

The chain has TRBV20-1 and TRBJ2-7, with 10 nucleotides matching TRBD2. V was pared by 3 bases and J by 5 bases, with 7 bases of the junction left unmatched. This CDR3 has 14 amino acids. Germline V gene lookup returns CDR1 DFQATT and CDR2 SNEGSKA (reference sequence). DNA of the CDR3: TGCAGTGCTAGCCCCCTAGCGGGAGTGCACGAGCAGTACTTC. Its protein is CSASPLAGVHEQYF.

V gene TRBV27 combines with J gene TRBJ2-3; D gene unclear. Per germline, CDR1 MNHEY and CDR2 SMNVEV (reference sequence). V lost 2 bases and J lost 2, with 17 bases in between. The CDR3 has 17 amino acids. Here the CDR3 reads CASSLSRSGANTDTQYF. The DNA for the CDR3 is TGTGCCAGCAGTTTAAGCCGGTCCGGCGCGAACACAGATACGCAGTATTTT.

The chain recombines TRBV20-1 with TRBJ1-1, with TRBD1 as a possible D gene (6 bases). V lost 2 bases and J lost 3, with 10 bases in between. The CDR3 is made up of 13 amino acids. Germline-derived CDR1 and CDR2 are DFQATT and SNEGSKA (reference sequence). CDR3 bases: TGCAGTGCTAGATGGGGGCCTCACACTGAAGCTTTCTTT. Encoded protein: CSARWGPHTEAFF.

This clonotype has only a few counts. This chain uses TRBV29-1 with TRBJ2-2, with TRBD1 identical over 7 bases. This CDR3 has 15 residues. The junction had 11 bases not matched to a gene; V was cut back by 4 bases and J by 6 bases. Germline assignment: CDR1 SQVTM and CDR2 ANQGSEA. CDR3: CSVVPGQMGAGELFF. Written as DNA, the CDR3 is TGCAGCGTTGTTCCGGGACAGATGGGGGCCGGGGAGCTGTTTTTT.

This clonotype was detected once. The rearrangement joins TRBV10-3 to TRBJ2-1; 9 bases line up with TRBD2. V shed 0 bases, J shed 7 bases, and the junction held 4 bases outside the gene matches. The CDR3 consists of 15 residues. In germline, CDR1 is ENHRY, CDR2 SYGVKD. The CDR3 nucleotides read TGTGCCATCAGTGAGTCTAGCGGGAGTTCGAATGAGCAGTTCTTC. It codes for CAISESSGSSNEQFF.

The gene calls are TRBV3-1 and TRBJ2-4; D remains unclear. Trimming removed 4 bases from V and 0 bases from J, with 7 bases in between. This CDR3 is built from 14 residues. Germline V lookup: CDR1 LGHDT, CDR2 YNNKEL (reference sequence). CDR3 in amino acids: CASSPSVAKNIQYF. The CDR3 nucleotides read TGTGCCAGCAGCCCAAGTGTAGCCAAAAACATTCAGTACTTC.

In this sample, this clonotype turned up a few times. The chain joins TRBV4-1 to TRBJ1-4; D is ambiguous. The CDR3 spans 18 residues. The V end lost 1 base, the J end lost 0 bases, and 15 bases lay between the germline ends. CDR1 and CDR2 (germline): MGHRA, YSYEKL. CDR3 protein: CASSQARKGGATNEKLFF. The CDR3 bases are TGCGCCAGCAGCCAAGCCAGGAAGGGCGGAGCAACTAATGAAAAACTGTTTTTT.

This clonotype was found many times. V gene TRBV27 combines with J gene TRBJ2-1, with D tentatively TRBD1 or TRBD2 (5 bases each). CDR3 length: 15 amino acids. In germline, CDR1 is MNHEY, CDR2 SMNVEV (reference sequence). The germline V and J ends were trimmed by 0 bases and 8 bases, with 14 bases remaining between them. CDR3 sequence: CASSLSTRGWDEQFF. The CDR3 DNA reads TGTGCCAGCAGTTTATCAACGAGGGGCTGGGATGAGCAGTTCTTC.

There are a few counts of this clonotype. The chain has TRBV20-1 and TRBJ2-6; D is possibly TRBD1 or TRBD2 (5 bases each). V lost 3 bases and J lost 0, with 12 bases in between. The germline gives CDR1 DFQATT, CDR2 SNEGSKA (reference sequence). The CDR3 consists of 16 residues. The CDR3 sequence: CSASGGIPSGANVLTF. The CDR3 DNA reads TGCAGTGCTAGTGGGGGAATCCCCTCTGGGGCCAACGTCCTGACTTTC.

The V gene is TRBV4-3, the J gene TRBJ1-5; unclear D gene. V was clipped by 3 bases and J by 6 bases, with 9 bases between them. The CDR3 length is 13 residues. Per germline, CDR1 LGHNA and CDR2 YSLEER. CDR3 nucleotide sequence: TGCGCCAGCAGCCAGCTAATAAGTCAGCCCCAGCATTTT. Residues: CASSQLISQPQHF.

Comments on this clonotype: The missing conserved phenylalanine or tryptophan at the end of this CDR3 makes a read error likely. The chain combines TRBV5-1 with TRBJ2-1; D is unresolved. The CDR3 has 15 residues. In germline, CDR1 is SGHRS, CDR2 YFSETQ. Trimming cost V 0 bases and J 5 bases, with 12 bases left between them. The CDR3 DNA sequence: TGCGCCAGCAGCTTGGCCCTAGGAGAAAACAATGAGCAGTTCGTC. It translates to CASSLALGENNEQFV.

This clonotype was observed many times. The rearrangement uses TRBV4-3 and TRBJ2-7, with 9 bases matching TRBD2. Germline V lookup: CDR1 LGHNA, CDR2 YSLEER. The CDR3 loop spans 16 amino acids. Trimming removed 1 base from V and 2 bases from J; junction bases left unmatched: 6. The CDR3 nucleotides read TGCGCCAGCAGCCAAGGGGCAGCGGGAGGTGCCTACGAGCAGTACTTC. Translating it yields CASSQGAAGGAYEQYF.

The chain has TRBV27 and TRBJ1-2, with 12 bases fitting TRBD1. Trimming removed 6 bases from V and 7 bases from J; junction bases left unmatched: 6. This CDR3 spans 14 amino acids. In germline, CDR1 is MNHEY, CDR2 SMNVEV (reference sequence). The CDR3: CASRGDRGPSGYTF. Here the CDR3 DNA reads TGTGCCAGCAGGGGGGACAGGGGGCCCAGTGGCTACACCTTC.

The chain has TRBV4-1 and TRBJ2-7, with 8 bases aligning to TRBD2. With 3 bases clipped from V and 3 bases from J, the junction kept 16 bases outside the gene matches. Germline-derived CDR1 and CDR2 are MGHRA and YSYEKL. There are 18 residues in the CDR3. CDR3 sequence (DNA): TGCGCCAGCAGCCACAGCGGGGGTAGCGGGACCGGGAGCTACGAGCAGTACTTC. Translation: CASSHSGGSGTGSYEQYF.

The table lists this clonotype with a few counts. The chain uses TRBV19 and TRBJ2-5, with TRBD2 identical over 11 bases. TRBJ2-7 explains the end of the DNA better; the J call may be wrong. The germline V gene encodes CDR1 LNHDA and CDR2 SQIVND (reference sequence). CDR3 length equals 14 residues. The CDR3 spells CASRSSGRAHEQYF. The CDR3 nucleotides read TGTGCCAGTAGGAGTAGCGGGAGGGCCCACGAGCAGTACTTC.

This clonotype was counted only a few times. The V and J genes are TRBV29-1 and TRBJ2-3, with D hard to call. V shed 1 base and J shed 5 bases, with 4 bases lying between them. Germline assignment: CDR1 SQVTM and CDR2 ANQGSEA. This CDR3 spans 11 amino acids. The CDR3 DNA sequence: TGCAGCGTTGAAGGAGTAGATACGCAGTATTTT. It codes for CSVEGVDTQYF.

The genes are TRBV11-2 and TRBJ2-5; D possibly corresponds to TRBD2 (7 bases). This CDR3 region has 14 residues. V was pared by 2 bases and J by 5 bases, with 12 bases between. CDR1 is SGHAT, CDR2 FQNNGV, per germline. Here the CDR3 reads CASSLRGGGETQYF. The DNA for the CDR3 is TGTGCCAGCAGCTTAAGGGGGGGAGGGGAGACCCAGTACTTC.

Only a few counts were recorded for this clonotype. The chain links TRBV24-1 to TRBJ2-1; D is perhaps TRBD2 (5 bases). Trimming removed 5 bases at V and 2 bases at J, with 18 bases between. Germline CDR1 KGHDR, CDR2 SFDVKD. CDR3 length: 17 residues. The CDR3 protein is CATSARVTLAPYNEQFF. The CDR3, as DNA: TGTGCCACCAGTGCAAGGGTGACCCTAGCCCCCTACAATGAGCAGTTCTTC.

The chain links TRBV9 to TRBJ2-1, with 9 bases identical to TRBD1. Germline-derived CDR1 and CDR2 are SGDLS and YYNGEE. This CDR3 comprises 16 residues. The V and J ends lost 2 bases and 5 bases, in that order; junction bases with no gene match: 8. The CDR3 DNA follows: TGTGCCAGCAGCGTTGGGGACAGGGTTGGTCACAATGAGCAGTTCTTC. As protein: CASSVGDRVGHNEQFF.

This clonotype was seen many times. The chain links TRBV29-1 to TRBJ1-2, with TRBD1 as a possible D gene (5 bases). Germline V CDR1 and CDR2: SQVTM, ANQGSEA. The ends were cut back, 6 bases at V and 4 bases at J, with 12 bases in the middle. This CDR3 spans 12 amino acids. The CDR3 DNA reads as TGCAGCGTAGCCGGGGGAAGCTATGGCTACACCTTC. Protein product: CSVAGGSYGYTF.

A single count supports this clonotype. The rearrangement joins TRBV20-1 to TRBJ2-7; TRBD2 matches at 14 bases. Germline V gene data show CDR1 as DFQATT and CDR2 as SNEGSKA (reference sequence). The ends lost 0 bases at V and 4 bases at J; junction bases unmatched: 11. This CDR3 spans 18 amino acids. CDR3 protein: CSARELGTSGGKPYEQYF. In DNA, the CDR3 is TGCAGTGCTAGAGAACTCGGGACTAGCGGGGGAAAACCTTACGAGCAGTACTTC.

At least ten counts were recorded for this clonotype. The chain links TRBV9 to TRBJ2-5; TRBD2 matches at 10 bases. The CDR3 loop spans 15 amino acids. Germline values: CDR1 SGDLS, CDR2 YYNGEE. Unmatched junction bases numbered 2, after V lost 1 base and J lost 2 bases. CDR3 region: CASSVLLAGQETQYF. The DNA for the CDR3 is TGTGCCAGCAGCGTATTACTAGCGGGACAAGAGACCCAGTACTTC. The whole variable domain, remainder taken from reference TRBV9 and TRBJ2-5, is DSGVTQTPKHLITATGQRVTLRCSPRSGDLSVYWYQQSLDQGLQFLIQYYNGEERAKGNILERFSAQQFPDLHSELNLSSLELGDSALYFCASSVLLAGQETQYFGPGTRLLVL.

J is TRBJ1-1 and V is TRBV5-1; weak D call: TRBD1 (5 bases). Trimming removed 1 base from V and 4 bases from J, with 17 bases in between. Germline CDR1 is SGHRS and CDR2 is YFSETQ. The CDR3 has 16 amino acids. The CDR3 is CASSLLGGGQGTEAFF. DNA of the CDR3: TGCGCCAGCAGCTTGCTAGGAGGCGGCCAGGGCACTGAAGCTTTCTTT.

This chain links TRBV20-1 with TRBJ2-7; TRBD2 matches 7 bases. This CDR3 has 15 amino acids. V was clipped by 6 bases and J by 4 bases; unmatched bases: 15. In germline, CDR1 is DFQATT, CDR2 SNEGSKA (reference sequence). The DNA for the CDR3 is TGCAGTGCCAGCAAGCTGAACGGGAGGCGGTACGAGCAGTACTTC. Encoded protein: CSASKLNGRRYEQYF.

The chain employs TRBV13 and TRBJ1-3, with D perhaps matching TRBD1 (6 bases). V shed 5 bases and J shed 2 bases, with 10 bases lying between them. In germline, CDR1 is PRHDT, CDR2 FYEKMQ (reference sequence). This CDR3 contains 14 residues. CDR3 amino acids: CASSVQGAGNTIYF. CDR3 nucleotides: TGTGCCAGCAGCGTACAGGGCGCTGGAAACACCATATATTTT.

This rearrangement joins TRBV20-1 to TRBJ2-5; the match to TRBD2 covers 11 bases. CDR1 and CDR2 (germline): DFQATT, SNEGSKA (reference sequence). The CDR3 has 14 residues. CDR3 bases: TGCAGCGGGGTTAGCGGGAGGGCCCAAGAGACCCAGTACTTC. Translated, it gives CSGVSGRAQETQYF.

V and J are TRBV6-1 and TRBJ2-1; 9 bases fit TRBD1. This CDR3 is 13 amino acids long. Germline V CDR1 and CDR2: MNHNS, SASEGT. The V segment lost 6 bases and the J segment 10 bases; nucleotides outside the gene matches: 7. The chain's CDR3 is CASSLTDRGEQFF. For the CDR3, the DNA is TGTGCCAGCAGCCTCACTGACAGGGGGGAGCAGTTCTTC.

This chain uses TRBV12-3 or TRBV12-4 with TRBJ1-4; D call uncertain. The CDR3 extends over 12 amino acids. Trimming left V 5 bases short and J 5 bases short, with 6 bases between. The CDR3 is CASSAWNEKLFF. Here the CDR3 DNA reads TGTGCCAGCAGTGCCTGGAATGAAAAACTGTTTTTT.

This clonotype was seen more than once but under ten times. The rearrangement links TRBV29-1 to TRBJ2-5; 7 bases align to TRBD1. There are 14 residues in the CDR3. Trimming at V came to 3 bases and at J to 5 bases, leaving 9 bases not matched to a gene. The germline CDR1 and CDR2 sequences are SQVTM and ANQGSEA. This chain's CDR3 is CSVDLDRFGETQYF. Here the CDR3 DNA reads TGCAGCGTTGACCTGGACAGGTTCGGGGAGACCCAGTACTTC.